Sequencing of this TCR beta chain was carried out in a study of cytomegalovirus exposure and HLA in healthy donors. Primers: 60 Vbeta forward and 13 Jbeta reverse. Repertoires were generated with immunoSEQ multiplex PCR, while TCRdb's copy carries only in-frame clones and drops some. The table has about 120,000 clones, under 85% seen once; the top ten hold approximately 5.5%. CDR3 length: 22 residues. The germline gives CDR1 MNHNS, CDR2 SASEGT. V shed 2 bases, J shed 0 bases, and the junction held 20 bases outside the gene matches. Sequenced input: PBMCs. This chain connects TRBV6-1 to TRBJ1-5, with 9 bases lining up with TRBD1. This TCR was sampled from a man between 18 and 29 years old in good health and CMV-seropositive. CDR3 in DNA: TGTGCCAGCAGTGAATTCCCAGGAGTGGGCCCCGGGACAGGGAATAGCAATCAGCCCCAGCATTTT. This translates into CASSEFPGVGPGTGNSNQPQHF.